This T cell receptor beta chain was recorded in a study of T-cell reconstitution after alpha-beta-depleted transplantation in children. Study observations and caveats: At around two months after transplant, the alpha-beta T cells were reportedly derived from several hundred expanded clones that came from non-depleted graft cells. The study traced high day-60 TCRbeta diversity in some patients to surviving recipient T cells and thymic progenitors. After one year, T-cell counts and TCRbeta diversity mostly came from new T cells.

This clonotype was picked up a small number of times. Its specificity is not known. There are 17 residues in the CDR3. The trim removed 4 bases at V and 2 bases at J, leaving 8 bases unmatched. CDR1 is LGHDT, CDR2 YNNKEL, per germline (reference sequence). Preparation of the TCRbeta library involved a method that used unique molecular identifiers. TCRdb itself ran the PCR reads through MiXCR, one entry per CDR3 protein. In the table there are 600,000 to 700,000 distinct CDR3 sequences, over 10% of which are singletons. The sequences come from PBMCs, collected before TCRalphabeta/CD19-depleted stem cell transplant. The gene calls are TRBV3-1 and TRBJ2-1, with 10 bases lining up with TRBD2. This TCR derives from a girl aged 2 to 9 with congenital amegakaryocytic thrombocytopenia, due to receive a stem cell transplant. The CDR3 region has the DNA TGTGCCAGCAGCCGCCAACTAGCGGGGAGAACCTACAATGAGCAGTTCTTC. Translating gives CASSRQLAGRTYNEQFF.